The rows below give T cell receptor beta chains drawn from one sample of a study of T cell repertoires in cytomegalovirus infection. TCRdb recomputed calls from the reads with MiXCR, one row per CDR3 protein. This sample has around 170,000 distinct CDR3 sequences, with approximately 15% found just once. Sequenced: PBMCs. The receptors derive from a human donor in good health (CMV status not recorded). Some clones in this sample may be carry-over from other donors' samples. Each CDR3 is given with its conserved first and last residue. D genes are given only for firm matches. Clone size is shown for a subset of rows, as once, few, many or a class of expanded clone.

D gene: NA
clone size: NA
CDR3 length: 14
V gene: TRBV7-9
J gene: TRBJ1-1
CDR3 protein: CASSFQGMGPEAFF
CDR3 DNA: TGTGCCAGCAGCTTTCAGGGGATGGGTCCCGAAGCTTTCTTT

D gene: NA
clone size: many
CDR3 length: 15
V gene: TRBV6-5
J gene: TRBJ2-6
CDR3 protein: CASSYSTGGANVLTF
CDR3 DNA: TGTGCCAGCAGTTACTCGACAGGTGGGGCCAACGTCCTGACTTTC

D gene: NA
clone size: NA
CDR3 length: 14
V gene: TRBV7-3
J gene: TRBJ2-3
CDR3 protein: CASGRDSSTDTQYF
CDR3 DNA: TGTGCCAGCGGCCGGGACTCTAGCACAGATACGCAGTATTTT

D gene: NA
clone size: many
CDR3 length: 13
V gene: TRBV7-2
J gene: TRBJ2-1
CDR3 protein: CASSLDQLREQFF
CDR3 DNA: TGTGCCAGCAGCTTAGATCAACTACGAGAGCAGTTCTTC

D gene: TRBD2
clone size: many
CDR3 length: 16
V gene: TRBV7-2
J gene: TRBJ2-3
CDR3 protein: CASSLGLAGPTDTQYF
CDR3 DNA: TGTGCCAGCAGCTTAGGGCTAGCGGGGCCCACAGATACGCAGTATTTT

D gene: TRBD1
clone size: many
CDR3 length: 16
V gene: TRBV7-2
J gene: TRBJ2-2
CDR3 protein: CASSLATRGPTGELFF
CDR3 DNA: TGTGCCAGCAGCTTAGCAACCAGGGGGCCGACCGGGGAGCTGTTTTTT

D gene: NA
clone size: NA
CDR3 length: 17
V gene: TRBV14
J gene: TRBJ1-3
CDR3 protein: CASSQVTLPSSGNTIYF
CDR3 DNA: TGTGCCAGCAGCCAAGTGACCCTACCGAGCTCTGGAAACACCATATATTTT

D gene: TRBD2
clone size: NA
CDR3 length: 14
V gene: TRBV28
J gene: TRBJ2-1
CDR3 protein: CASGLAITYNEQFF
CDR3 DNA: TGTGCCAGCGGACTAGCAATAACCTACAATGAGCAGTTCTTC

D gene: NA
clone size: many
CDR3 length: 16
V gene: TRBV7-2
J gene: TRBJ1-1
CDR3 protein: CASSSVLVRGNTEAFF
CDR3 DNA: TGTGCCAGCAGCTCCGTATTGGTCCGTGGGAACACTGAAGCTTTCTTT

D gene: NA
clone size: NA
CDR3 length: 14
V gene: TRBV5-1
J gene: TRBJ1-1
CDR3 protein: CASSFERAGTEAFF
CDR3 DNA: TGCGCCAGCAGCTTTGAAAGAGCCGGCACTGAAGCTTTCTTT

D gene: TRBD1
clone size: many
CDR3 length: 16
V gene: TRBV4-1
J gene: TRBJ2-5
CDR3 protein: CASSSGTGIYQETQYF
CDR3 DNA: TGCGCCAGCAGCTCCGGGACAGGTATATACCAAGAGACCCAGTACTTC

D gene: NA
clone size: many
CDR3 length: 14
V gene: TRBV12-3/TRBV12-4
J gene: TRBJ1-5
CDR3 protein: CASSLGGVFVPQHF
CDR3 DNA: TGTGCCAGCAGTTTAGGGGGGGTATTTGTACCCCAGCATTTT

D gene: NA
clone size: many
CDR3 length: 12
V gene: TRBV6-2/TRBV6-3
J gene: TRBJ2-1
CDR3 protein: CASSYPSDEQFF
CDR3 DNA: TGTGCCAGCAGTTACCCGAGCGATGAGCAGTTCTTC

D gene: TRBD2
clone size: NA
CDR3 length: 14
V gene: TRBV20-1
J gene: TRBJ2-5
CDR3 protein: CSAHSGGYQETQYF
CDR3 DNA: TGCAGTGCCCATAGCGGGGGGTACCAAGAGACCCAGTACTTC

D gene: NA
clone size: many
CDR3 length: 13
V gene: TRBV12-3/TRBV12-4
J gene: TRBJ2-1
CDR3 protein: CASSLQRYNEQFF
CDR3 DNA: TGTGCCAGCAGTTTACAAAGATACAATGAGCAGTTCTTC

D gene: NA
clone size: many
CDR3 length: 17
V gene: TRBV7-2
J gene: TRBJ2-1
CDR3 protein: CASSLTPSWGDGNEQFF
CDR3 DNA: TGTGCCAGCAGCTTAACCCCTAGCTGGGGGGACGGCAATGAGCAGTTCTTC

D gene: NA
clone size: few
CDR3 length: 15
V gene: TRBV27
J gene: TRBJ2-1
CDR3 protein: CASSLSGQIYNEQFF
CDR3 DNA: TGTGCCAGCAGTCTGAGTGGACAGATTTACAATGAGCAGTTCTTC

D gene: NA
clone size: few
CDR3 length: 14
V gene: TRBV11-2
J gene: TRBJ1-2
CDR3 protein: CASSAKTGPGGYTF
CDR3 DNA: TGTGCCAGCAGCGCTAAGACAGGCCCAGGCGGCTACACCTTC

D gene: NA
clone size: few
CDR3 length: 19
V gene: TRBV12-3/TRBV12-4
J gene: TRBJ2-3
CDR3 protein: CASSYPGQRSYPSTDTQYF
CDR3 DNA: TGTGCCAGCAGTTACCCTGGACAGCGCTCTTATCCTAGCACAGATACGCAGTATTTT

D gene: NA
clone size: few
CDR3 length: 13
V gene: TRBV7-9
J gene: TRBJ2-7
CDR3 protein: CASSLSKGHEQYF
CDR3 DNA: TGTGCCAGCAGCTTAAGCAAGGGCCACGAGCAGTACTTC

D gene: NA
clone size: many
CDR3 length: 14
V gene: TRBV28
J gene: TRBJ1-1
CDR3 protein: CATTPAVMNTEAFF
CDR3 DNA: TGTGCCACCACACCGGCAGTGATGAACACTGAAGCTTTCTTT

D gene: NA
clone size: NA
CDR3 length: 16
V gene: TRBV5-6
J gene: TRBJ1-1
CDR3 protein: CASSSRRRQLNTEAFF
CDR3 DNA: TGTGCCAGCAGTTCCCGAAGGCGACAGTTGAACACTGAAGCTTTCTTT

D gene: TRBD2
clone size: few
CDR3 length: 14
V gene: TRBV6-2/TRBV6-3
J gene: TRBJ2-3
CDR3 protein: CASSYIAGTDTQYF
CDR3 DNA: TGTGCCAGCAGTTACATAGCGGGTACAGATACGCAGTATTTT